The entry that follows covers one T cell receptor (delta chain) sequence. This likely traces to a read error, being one base from a far larger clone. The sample contains more than one DNA sequence encoding this CDR3. The data originate from a study of gamma-delta chains in newborns, infants, children. Study in general: Innate gammadelta T cells reportedly expand polyclonally right after birth, driven by microbial exposure, per the title.

TCRdb reapplied CATT to the reads. The sample has some 4,300 delta-chain clones, more than 3% seen once. V was cut by 0 bases and J by 0 bases, with 14 bases left in between. The CDR3 has 19 residues. CDR1 and CDR2 from the germline V gene are GEAIGNYY and EKD. This receptor was identified in a child who was a newborn, infant or young child, either healthy, febrile or measles-vaccinated (not recorded which). The chain is built from TRDV2 and TRDJ3; possibly TRDD3 for D (6 bases). Source material: blood. CDR3 DNA: TGTGCCTGTGACACCGTACTGGGAGATAGCTCCTGGGACACCCGACAGATGTTTTTC. The encoded protein is CACDTVLGDSSWDTRQMFF.